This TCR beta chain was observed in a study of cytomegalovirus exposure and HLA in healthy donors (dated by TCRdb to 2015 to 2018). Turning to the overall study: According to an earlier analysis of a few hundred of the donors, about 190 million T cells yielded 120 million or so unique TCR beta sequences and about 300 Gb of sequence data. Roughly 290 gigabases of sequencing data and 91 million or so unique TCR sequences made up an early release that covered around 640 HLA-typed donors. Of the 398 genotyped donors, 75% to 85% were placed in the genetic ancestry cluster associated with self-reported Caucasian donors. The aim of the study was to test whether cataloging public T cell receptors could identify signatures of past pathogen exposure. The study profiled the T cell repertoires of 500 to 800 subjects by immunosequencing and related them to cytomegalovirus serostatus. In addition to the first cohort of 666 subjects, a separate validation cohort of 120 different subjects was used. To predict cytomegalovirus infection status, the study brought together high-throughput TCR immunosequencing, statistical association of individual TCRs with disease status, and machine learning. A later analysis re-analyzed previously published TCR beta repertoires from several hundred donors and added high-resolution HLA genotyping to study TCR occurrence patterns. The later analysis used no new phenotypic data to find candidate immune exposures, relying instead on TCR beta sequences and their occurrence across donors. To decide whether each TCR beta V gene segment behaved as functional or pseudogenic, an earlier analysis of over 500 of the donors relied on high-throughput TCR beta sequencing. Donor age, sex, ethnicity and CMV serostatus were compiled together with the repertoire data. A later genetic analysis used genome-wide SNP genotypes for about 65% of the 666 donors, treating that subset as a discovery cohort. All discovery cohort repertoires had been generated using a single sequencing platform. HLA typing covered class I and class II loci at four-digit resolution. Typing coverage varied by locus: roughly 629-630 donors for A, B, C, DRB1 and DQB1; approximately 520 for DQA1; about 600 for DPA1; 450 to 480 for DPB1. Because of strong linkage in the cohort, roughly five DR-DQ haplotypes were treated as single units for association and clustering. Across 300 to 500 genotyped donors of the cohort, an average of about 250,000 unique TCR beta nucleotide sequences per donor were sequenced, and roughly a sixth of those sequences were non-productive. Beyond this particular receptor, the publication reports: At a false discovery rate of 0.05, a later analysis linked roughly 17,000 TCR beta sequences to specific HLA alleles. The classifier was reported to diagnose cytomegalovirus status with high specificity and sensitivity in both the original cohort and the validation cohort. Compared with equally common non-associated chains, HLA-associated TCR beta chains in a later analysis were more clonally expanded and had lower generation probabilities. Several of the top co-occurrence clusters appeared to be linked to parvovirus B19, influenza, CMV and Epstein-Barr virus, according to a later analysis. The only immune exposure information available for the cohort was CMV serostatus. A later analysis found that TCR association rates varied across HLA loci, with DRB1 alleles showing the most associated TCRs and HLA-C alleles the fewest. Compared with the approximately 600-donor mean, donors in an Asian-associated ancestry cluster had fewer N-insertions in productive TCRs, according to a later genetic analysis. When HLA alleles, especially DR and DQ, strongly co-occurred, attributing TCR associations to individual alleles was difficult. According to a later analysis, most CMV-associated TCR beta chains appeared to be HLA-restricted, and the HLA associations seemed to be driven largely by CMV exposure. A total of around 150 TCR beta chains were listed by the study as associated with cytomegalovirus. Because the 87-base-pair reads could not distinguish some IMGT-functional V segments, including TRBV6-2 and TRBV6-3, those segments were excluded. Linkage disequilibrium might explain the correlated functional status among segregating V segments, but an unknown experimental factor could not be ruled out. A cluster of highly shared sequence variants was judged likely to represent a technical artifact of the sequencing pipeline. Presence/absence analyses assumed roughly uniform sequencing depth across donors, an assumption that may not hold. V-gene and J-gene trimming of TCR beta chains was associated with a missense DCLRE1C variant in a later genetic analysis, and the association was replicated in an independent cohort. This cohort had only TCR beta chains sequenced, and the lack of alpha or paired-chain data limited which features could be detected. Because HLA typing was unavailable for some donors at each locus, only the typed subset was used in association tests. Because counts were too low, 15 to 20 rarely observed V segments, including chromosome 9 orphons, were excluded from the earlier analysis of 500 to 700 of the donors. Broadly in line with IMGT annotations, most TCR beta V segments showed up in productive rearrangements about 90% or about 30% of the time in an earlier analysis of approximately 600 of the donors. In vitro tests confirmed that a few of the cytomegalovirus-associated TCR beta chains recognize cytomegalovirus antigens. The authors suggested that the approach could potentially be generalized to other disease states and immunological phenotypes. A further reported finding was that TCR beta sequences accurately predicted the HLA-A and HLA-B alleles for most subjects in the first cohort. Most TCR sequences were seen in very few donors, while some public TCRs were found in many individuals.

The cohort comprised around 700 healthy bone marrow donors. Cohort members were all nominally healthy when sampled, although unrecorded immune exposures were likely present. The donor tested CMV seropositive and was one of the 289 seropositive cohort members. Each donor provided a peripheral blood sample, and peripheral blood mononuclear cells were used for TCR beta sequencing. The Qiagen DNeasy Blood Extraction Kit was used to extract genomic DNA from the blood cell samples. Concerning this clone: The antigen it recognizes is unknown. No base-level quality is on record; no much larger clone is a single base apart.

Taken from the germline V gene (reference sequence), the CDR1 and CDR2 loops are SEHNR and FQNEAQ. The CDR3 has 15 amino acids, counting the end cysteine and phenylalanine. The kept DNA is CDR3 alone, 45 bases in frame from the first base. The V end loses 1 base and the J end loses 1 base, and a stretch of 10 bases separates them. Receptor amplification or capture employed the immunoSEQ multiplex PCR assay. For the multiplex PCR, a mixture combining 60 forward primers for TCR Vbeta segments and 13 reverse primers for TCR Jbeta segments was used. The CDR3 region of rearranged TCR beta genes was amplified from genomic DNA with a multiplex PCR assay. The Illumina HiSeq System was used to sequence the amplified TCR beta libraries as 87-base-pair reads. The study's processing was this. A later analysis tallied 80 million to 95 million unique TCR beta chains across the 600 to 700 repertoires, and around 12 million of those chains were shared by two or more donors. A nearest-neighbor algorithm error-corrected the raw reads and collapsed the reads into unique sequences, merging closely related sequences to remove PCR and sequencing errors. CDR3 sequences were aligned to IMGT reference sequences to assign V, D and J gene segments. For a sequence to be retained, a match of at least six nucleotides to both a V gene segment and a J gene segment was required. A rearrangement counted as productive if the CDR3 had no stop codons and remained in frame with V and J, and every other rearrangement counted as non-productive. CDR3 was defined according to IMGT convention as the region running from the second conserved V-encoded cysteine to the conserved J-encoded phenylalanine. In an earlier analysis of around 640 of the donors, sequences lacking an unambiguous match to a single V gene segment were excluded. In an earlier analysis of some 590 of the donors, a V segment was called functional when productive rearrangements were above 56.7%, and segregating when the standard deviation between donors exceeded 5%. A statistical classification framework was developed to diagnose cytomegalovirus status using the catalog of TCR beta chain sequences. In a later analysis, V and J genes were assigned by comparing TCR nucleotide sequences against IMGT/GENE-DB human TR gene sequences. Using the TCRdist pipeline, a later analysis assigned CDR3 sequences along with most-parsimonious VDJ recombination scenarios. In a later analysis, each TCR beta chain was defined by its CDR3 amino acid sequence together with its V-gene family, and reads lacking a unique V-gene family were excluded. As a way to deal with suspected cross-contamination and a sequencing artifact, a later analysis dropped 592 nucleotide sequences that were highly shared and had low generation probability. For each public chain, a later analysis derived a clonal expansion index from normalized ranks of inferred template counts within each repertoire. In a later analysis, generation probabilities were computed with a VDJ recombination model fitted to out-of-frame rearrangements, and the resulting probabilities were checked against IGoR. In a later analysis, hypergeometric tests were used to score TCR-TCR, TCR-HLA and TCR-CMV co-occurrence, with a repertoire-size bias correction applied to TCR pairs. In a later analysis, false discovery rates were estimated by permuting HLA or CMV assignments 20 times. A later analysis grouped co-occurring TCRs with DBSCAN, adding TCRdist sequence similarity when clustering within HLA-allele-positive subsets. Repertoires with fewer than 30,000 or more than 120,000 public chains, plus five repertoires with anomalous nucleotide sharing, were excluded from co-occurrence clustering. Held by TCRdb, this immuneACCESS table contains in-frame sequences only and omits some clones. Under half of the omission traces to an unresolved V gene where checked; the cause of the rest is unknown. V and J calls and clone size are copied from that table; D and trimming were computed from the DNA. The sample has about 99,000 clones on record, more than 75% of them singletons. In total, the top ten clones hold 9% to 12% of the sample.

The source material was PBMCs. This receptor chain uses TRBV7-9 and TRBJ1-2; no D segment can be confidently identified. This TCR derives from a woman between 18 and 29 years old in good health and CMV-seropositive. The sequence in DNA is TGTGCCAGCAGCTTAGACCCAGATTTTAACTATGGCTACACCTTC. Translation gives CASSLDPDFNYGYTF.